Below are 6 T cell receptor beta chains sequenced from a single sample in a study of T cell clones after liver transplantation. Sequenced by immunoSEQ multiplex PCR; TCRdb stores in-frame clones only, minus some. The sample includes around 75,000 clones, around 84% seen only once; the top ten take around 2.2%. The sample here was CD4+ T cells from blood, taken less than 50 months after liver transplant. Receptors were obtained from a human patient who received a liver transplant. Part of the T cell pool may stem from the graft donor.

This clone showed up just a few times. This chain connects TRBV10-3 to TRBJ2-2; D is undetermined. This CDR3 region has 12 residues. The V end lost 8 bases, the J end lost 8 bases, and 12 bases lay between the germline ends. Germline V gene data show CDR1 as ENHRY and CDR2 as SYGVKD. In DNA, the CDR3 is TGTGCCATCCGTAGACCTACGGGGGAGCTGTTTTTT. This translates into CAIRRPTGELFF.

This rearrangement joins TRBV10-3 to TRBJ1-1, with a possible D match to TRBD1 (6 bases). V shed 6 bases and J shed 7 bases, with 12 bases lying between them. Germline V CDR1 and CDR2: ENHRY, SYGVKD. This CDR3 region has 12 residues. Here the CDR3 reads CAIRYGQNEAFF. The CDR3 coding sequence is TGTGCCATCAGATACGGACAGAATGAAGCTTTCTTT.

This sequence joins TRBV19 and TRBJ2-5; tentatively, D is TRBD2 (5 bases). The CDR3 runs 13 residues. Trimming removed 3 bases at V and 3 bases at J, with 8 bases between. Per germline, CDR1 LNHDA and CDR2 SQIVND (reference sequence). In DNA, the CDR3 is TGTGCCAGTAGTATTCTGGGAGAAGAGACCCAGTACTTC. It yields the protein CASSILGEETQYF. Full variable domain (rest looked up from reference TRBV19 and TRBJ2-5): DGGITQSPKYLFRKEGQNVTLSCEQNLNHDAMYWYRQDPGQGLRLIYYSQIVNDFQKGDIAEGYSVSREKKESFPLTVTSAQKNPTAFYLCASSILGEETQYFGPGTRLLVL.

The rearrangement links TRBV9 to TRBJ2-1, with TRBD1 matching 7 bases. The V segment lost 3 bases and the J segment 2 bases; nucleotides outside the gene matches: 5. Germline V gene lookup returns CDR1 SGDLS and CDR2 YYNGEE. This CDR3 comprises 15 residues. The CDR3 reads CASSATGETYNEQFF. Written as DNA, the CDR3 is TGTGCCAGCAGCGCCACAGGGGAGACCTACAATGAGCAGTTCTTC.

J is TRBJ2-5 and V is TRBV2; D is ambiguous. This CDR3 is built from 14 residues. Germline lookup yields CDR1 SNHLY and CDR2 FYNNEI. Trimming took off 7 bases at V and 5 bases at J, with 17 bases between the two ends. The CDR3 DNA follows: TGTGCCAGCACCCGCCTCTCTACAGATGAGACCCAGTACTTC. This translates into CASTRLSTDETQYF.

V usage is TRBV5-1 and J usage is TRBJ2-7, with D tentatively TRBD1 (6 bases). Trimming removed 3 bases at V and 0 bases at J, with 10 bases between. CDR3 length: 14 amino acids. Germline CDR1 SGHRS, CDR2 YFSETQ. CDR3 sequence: CASSSRTASYEQYF. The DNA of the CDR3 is TGCGCCAGCAGCTCACGGACAGCCTCCTACGAGCAGTACTTC. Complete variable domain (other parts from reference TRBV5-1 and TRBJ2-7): KAGVTQTPRYLIKTRGQQVTLSCSPISGHRSVSWYQQTPGQGLQFLFEYFSETQRNKGNFPGRFSGRQFSNSRSEMNVSTLELGDSALYLCASSSRTASYEQYFGPGTRLTVT.